What follows are 31 T cell receptor beta chains derived from one specimen sequenced in a study of control samples from healthy donors and cancer patients. The data were produced by immunoSEQ multiplex PCR, yet TCRdb's version contains in-frame clones alone and is incomplete. The table has about 31,000 clones, approximately 94% seen once. The sample consisted of blood. Source of these receptors: a man between 60 and 70 years old in good health.

The chain uses TRBV4-1 and TRBJ2-3; 8 nucleotides agree with TRBD1. The CDR3 is 15 residues long. Germline V gene sequence: CDR1 MGHRA, CDR2 YSYEKL. The J segment lost 1 base and the V segment lost 4 bases, leaving 4 bases of the junction unmatched. Here the CDR3 reads CASSLDRVGTDTQYF. CDR3 nucleotide sequence: TGCGCCAGCAGCCTGGACAGGGTTGGCACAGATACGCAGTATTTT.

The sample holds one count of this clone. V gene TRBV18 combines with J gene TRBJ2-5, with D possibly being TRBD1 (5 bases). Germline-derived CDR1 and CDR2 are KGHSH and LQKENI. The germline V and J ends were trimmed by 4 bases and 3 bases, with 9 bases remaining between them. The CDR3 extends over 13 amino acids. The CDR3 here is CASSRAGKETQYF. CDR3 nucleotides: TGTGCCAGCTCACGGGCAGGGAAAGAGACCCAGTACTTC.

In its sample, this clone was seen once. The junction departs from germline at one end; a sequencing error may be responsible. The V call is TRBV27, the J call TRBJ2-2; 7 bases map to TRBD2. CDR3 length: 15 amino acids. Germline CDR1 and CDR2: MNHEY and SMNVEV (reference sequence). The CDR3 sequence: CASGLLATNTGELFF. The CDR3 DNA sequence: TGTGCCAGCGGTTTACTAGCGACGAACACCGGGGAGCTGTTTTTT.

The J gene is TRBJ2-3, the V gene TRBV10-3; 9 nucleotides agree with TRBD2. The CDR3 sequence is 20 residues long. Germline CDR1 reads ENHRY; CDR2 reads SYGVKD. The ends lost 6 bases at V and 0 bases at J; junction bases unmatched: 19. The CDR3 protein is CAISVIIAGANTSSTDTQYF. The CDR3 coding sequence is TGTGCCATCAGCGTTATTATAGCGGGGGCGAACACTTCTAGCACAGATACGCAGTATTTT.

The gene calls are TRBV3-1 (or the pseudogene TRBV3-2) and TRBJ1-2; 9 bases are shared with TRBD1. J was trimmed by 8 bases and V by 4 bases; bases with no gene match: 5. The CDR3 sequence is 13 residues long. Germline CDR1 LGHDT, CDR2 YNNKEL (reference sequence). The CDR3 is CASSLQGARGYTF. CDR3 nucleotide sequence: TGTGCCAGCAGCCTACAGGGGGCGCGAGGCTACACCTTC.

Only one count was recorded for this clone. V gene TRBV6-2 or TRBV6-3 combines with J gene TRBJ1-2; TRBD1 agrees at 7 bases. After removal of 5 bases from V and 7 bases from J, the junction contained 19 bases not matched to a gene. The CDR3 spans 17 residues. The germline V gene encodes CDR1 MNHEY and CDR2 SVGEGT. In nucleotides, the CDR3 is TGTGCCAGCAGTCCCTCCTCCACACGACAGGGCCTAGGTGGCTACACCTTC. It codes for CASSPSSTRQGLGGYTF.

The chain carries TRBV19 and TRBJ2-1, with TRBD2 matching 10 bases. Trimming removed 4 bases from V and 3 bases from J; junction bases left unmatched: 9. Per the germline V gene, CDR1 is LNHDA and CDR2 is SQIVND (reference sequence). The CDR3 consists of 17 residues. Here the CDR3 reads CASSTGAGGLVYNEQFF. CDR3 DNA sequence: TGTGCCAGTAGTACCGGAGCGGGGGGGCTGGTCTACAATGAGCAGTTCTTC.

The chain uses TRBV6-6 and TRBJ2-5; 8 bases agree with TRBD2. The CDR3 is 15 amino acids. The germline V gene encodes CDR1 MNHNY and CDR2 SVGAGI (reference sequence). V shed 5 bases and J 0 bases; nucleotides not matched to a gene: 5. CDR3 sequence: CASSAPRGDQETQYF. In DNA form, the CDR3 reads TGTGCCAGCAGTGCCCCGCGGGGGGACCAAGAGACCCAGTACTTC.

This chain uses TRBV30 with TRBJ2-2; TRBD2 agrees at 11 bases. CDR3 length equals 18 residues. The V gene's germline CDR1 is GTSNPN and CDR2 SVGIG (reference sequence). The ends lost 5 bases at V and 1 base at J; junction bases unmatched: 12. The CDR3 DNA follows: TGTGCCTGGCTGGGTTATTCGACTAGCGGGGTGAACACCGGGGAGCTGTTTTTT. Its protein is CAWLGYSTSGVNTGELFF.

V gene TRBV5-4 combines with J gene TRBJ2-7; 7 bases agree with TRBD1. The V segment lost 5 bases and the J segment 3 bases; nucleotides outside the gene matches: 5. Germline V gives CDR1 SGHNT, CDR2 YYREEE (reference sequence). The CDR3 spans 13 residues. CDR3 sequence reads: CASSSGQSYEQYF. As DNA, the CDR3 is TGTGCCAGCAGTTCGGGACAGAGCTACGAGCAGTACTTC.

This chain links TRBV6-5 with TRBJ2-7; D is undetermined. V dropped 6 bases and J dropped 3 bases, with 3 bases sitting between them. The CDR3 has 10 amino acids. Germline values: CDR1 MNHEY, CDR2 SVGAGI. CDR3 sequence reads: CASSDYEQYF. The CDR3 DNA reads TGTGCCAGCAGCGACTACGAGCAGTACTTC.

V and J are TRBV25-1 and TRBJ1-2; D not resolved. Germline CDR1 MGHDK, CDR2 SYGVNS. Trimming took 2 bases from V and 7 from J, leaving 17 bases between them. The CDR3 consists of 15 residues. The CDR3 sequence: CASSEVGGSGPGYTF. The CDR3 DNA reads TGTGCCAGCAGTGAAGTAGGCGGAAGCGGTCCTGGCTACACCTTC.

The J gene is TRBJ1-3, the V gene TRBV6-5; 8 bases are a match to TRBD1. Germline V gene lookup returns CDR1 MNHEY and CDR2 SVGAGI. The J segment lost 1 base and the V segment lost 9 bases, leaving 5 bases of the junction unmatched. The CDR3 length is 14 residues. The CDR3: CASSQGASGNTIYF. The CDR3 DNA reads as TGTGCCAGTTCCCAGGGGGCTTCTGGAAACACCATATATTTT.

This rearrangement joins TRBV28 to TRBJ1-1; the D is unclear. Trimming stripped 5 bases from V and 6 bases from J, with 10 bases between. CDR3 length: 12 residues. Germline CDR1 and CDR2: MDHEN and SYDVKM. The CDR3 is CASSQLRAEAFF. CDR3 bases: TGTGCCAGCAGTCAGCTCCGGGCTGAAGCTTTCTTT.

The chain links TRBV6-6 to TRBJ1-1; 7 positions match TRBD1. This CDR3 spans 14 amino acids. Per the germline V gene, CDR1 is MNHNY and CDR2 is SVGAGI (reference sequence). J was trimmed by 6 bases and V by 5 bases; bases with no gene match: 9. The CDR3 here is CASSDQGQAPEAFF. CDR3 nucleotides: TGTGCCAGCAGTGATCAAGGACAGGCCCCTGAAGCTTTCTTT.

CDR3 loop: CASSPTGTGLNTEAFF. The DNA of the CDR3 is TGTGCCAGCAGTCCAACCGGGACAGGATTGAACACTGAAGCTTTCTTT. V is TRBV7-9 and J is TRBJ1-1, with TRBD1 identical over 8 bases. This CDR3 region has 16 residues. Germline CDR1 reads SEHNR; CDR2 reads FQNEAQ (reference sequence). J was trimmed by 0 bases and V by 6 bases; bases with no gene match: 9.

As for this clone: This same CDR3 is encoded by further DNA sequences in the sample. The rearrangement joins TRBV5-1 to TRBJ2-7; D remains unclear. CDR1 SGHRS and CDR2 YFSETQ come from the germline V gene. The CDR3 length is 11 residues. V was clipped by 0 bases and J by 4 bases, with 2 bases between them. The DNA of the CDR3 is TGCGCCAGCAGCTTGGCTTACGAGCAGTACTTC. This encodes CASSLAYEQYF.

The V gene is TRBV28, the J gene TRBJ2-1, with 8 bases matching TRBD1. Unmatched junction bases numbered 7, after V lost 4 bases and J lost 5 bases. The CDR3 totals 15 residues. The germline V gene has CDR1 MDHEN and CDR2 SYDVKM. The CDR3 nucleotides are TGTGCCAGCAGTTCCGGACAGGGCGTCCACAATGAGCAGTTCTTC. Protein: CASSSGQGVHNEQFF.

The CDR3 DNA sequence: TGTGCCAGCAGTTTTGCCTCACCCCTCCACTTT. Translation: CASSFASPLHF. This chain joins TRBV28 and TRBJ1-6; D is unresolved. This CDR3 is built from 11 residues. V lost 3 bases and J 10 bases, leaving 4 bases between the germline ends. CDR1 MDHEN and CDR2 SYDVKM come from the germline V gene. The full variable domain, in which reference TRBV28 and TRBJ1-6 provide the parts outside the CDR3, is DVKVTQSSRYLVKRTGEKVFLECVQDMDHENMFWYRQDPGLGLRLIYFSYDVKMKEKGDIPEGYSVSREKKERFSLILESASTNQTSMYLCASSFASPLHFGNGTRLTVT.

This clone appeared a single time. The rearrangement uses TRBV7-3 and TRBJ1-1, with D unclear. This CDR3 comprises 14 residues. Trimming removed 6 bases at V and 5 bases at J, with 16 bases between. Per germline, CDR1 SGHTA and CDR2 FQGTGA. CDR3 sequence (DNA): TGTGCCAGCAGTTTTGGATTGACCGGAACTGAAGCTTTCTTT. Residues: CASSFGLTGTEAFF.

In the case of this clone: One end of the junction does not line up with germline, which may come from a read error. The chain uses TRBV28 and TRBJ1-3; no firm D call. The CDR3 is 11 amino acids. Germline assignment: CDR1 MDHEN and CDR2 SYDVKM. The CDR3 region is CASSLERRWDF. CDR3 DNA sequence: TGTGCCAGCAGTTTAGAACGGCGCTGGGATTTT.

The chain has TRBV12-3 or TRBV12-4 and TRBJ1-5; D may be TRBD1 (6 bases). The CDR3 extends over 13 amino acids. Trimming shortened V by 11 bases and J by 6 bases, and 17 bases separated the two germline ends. CDR3 DNA sequence: TGTGCCTGCTGGGGGGGCGCCGGTCAGCCCCAGCATTTT. Protein product: CACWGGAGQPQHF.

The chain uses TRBV20-1 and TRBJ1-6, with D hard to call. The V end was cut by 3 bases, the J end by 0 bases, with 6 bases between. The germline gives CDR1 DFQATT, CDR2 SNEGSKA (reference sequence). This CDR3 is 14 amino acids long. DNA of the CDR3: TGCAGTGCTAGTCCCCTCTCCTATAATTCACCCCTCCACTTT. Translation gives CSASPLSYNSPLHF.

In its sample, this clone was seen a few times. The chain carries TRBV9 and TRBJ2-2; TRBD2 matches at 10 bases. The germline V gene has CDR1 SGDLS and CDR2 YYNGEE. With 1 base clipped from V and 6 bases from J, the junction kept 6 bases outside the gene matches. The CDR3 runs 16 residues. The CDR3 is CASSVSSGGVAGELFF. CDR3 DNA sequence: TGTGCCAGCAGCGTATCCAGCGGGGGGGTCGCCGGGGAGCTGTTTTTT.

With regard to this clone: At one of its ends the junction is not consistent with the germline gene, which may arise from a read error. The chain links TRBV7-9 to TRBJ2-3; 10 positions agree with TRBD2. Germline V gene sequence: CDR1 SEHNR, CDR2 FQNEAQ (reference sequence). This CDR3 spans 16 amino acids. The CDR3 spells CASSLVSGGHTYTQYF. CDR3 bases: TGTGCCAGCAGCTTAGTTAGCGGGGGGCACACATATACGCAGTATTTT.

This sequence joins TRBV4-2 and TRBJ1-1; TRBD1 agrees at 10 bases. The trim removed 6 bases at V and 2 bases at J, leaving 9 bases unmatched. Germline CDR1 LGHNA, CDR2 YNFKEQ. The CDR3 has 16 amino acids. CDR3 nucleotides: TGTGCCAGCAGTCCTTCCCGGGACAGGGGAAACACTGAAGCTTTCTTT. Amino acid sequence: CASSPSRDRGNTEAFF.

This clone was seen once. The V gene is TRBV1, the J gene TRBJ1-2. TRBV1 is a pseudogene. This CDR3 contains 15 residues. DNA for the CDR3: TGCACCAGCAGCCAACCCGGCGGGGACGCCTATGGCTACACCTTC. Amino acids: CTSSQPGGDAYGYTF.

The V and J genes are TRBV7-9 and TRBJ2-7; D is undetermined. The CDR3 sequence is 14 residues long. V was shortened by 0 bases and J by 3 bases, with 9 bases between the two germline ends. In germline, CDR1 is SEHNR, CDR2 FQNEAQ (reference sequence). The CDR3 loop is CASSLAAGLYEQYF. CDR3 in DNA: TGTGCCAGCAGCTTAGCGGCAGGCCTCTACGAGCAGTACTTC. The variable domain in full, completed from reference TRBV7-9 and TRBJ2-7, reads DTGVSQNPRHKITKRGQNVTFRCDPISEHNRLYWYRQTLGQGPEFLTYFQNEAQLEKSRLLSDRFSAERPKGSFSTLEIQRTEQGDSAMYLCASSLAAGLYEQYFGPGTRLTVT.

The genes are TRBV10-3 and TRBJ2-1; 8 positions agree with TRBD1. The CDR3 covers 17 residues. Germline CDR1 ENHRY, CDR2 SYGVKD. Losses at the gene ends were 3 bases for V and 4 bases for J; bases not matched to a gene: 11. CDR3 loop: CAISDLDRGNFYNEQFF. CDR3 coding DNA: TGTGCCATCAGTGACCTTGACAGGGGAAACTTTTACAATGAGCAGTTCTTC.

The V call is TRBV18, the J call TRBJ2-7, with 12 bases identical to TRBD2. This CDR3 contains 16 residues. V lost 3 bases to trimming and J lost 3 bases; unmatched junction nucleotides: 6. Germline V gene data show CDR1 as KGHSH and CDR2 as LQKENI. CDR3 coding DNA: TGTGCCAGCTCACCGCAAGGACTAGCGGGGAACTACGAGCAGTACTTC. Translation: CASSPQGLAGNYEQYF. The full variable domain, rest sourced from reference TRBV18 and TRBJ2-7, is NAGVMQNPRHLVRRRGQEARLRCSPMKGHSHVYWYRQLPEEGLKFMVYLQKENIIDESGMPKERFSAEFPKEGPSILRIQQVVRGDSAAYFCASSPQGLAGNYEQYFGPGTRLTVT.

V and J are TRBV3-1 (or the pseudogene TRBV3-2) and TRBJ2-1, with D unclear. Trimming removed 2 bases from V and 10 bases from J, with 9 bases in between. The CDR3 has 12 amino acids. Germline CDR1 is LGHDT and CDR2 is YNNKEL (reference sequence). The CDR3 region is CASSQLAAEQFF. CDR3 coding DNA: TGTGCCAGCAGCCAACTTGCGGCGGAGCAGTTCTTC.